The clone carrying this TCR beta chain was found many times. These data originate in a study of human T cells and chemical hapten exposure. The germline V gene encodes CDR1 KGHDR and CDR2 SFDVKD. V trimming: 3 bases; J trimming: 2 bases; junction bases outside the gene matches: 2. The CDR3 totals 15 residues. Documented time point: pre-sensitization, week 0. The treatment was: therapeutic diphenylcyclopropenone sensitization with weekly scalp DPC. Unfractionated whole blood yielded total RNA. TCRdb ran MiXCR on the RACE reads and lists one entry per CDR3 protein. This table has about 55,000 distinct CDR3 sequences, roughly 9% appearing once.

Source: whole blood, taken in connection with sensitization to the hapten diphenylcyclopropenone (DPC). V is TRBV24-1 and J is TRBJ2-5; 10 bases fit TRBD2. The source of this sequence is a woman younger than 45 with alopecia areata. Some clones in this sample may be carry-over from other donors' samples. The CDR3 sequence: CATSDQLAGQETQYF. In DNA form, the CDR3 reads TGTGCCACCAGTGATCAACTAGCGGGGCAAGAGACCCAGTACTTC.